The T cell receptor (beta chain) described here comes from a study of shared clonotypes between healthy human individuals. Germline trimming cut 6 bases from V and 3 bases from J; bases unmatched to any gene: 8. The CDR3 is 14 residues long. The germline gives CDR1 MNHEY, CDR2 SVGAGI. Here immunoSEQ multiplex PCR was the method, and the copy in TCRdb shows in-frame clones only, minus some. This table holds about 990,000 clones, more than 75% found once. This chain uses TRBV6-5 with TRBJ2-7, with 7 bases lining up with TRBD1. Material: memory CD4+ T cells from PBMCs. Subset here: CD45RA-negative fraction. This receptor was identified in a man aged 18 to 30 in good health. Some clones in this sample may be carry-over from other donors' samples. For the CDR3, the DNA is TGTGCCAGCAGACCGACAGGGCCTCTCTACGAGCAGTACTTC. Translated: CASRPTGPLYEQYF.